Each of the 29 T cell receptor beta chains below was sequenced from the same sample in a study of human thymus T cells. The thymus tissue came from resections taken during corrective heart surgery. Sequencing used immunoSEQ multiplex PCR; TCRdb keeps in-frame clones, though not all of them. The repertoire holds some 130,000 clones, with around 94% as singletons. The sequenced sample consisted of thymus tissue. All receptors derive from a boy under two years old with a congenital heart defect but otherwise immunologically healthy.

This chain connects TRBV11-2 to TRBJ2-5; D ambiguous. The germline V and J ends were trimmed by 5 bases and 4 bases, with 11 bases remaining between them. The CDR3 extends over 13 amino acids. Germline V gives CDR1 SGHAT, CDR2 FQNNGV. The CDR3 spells CASSARTGETQYF. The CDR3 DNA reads TGTGCCAGCAGCGCCCGGACCGGAGAGACCCAGTACTTC.

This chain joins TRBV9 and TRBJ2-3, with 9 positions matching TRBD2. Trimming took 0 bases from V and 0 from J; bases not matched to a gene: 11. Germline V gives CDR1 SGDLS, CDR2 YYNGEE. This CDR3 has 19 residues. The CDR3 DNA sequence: TGTGCCAGCAGCGTAGAAGCGGGGGGCTTAGGAGTTAGCACAGATACGCAGTATTTT. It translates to CASSVEAGGLGVSTDTQYF. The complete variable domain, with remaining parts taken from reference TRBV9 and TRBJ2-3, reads DSGVTQTPKHLITATGQRVTLRCSPRSGDLSVYWYQQSLDQGLQFLIQYYNGEERAKGNILERFSAQQFPDLHSELNLSSLELGDSALYFCASSVEAGGLGVSTDTQYFGPGTRLTVL.

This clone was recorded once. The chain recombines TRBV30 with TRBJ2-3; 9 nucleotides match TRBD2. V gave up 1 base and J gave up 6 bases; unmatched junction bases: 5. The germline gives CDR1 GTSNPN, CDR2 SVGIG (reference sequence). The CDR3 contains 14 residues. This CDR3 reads CAWSGAGGRDTQYF. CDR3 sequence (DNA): TGTGCCTGGAGTGGAGCGGGGGGCCGGGATACGCAGTATTTT.

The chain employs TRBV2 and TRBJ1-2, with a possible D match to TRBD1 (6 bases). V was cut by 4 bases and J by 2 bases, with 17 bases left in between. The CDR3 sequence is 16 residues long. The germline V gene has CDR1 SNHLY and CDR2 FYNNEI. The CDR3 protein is CASSAVLRGLNYGYTF. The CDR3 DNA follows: TGTGCCAGCAGTGCCGTTCTCAGGGGTTTAAACTATGGCTACACCTTC.

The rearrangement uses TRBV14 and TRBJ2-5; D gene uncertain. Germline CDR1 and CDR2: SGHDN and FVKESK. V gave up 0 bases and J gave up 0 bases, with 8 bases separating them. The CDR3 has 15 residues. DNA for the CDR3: TGTGCCAGCAGCCAAGATCGAAAGGACCAAGAGACCCAGTACTTC. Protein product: CASSQDRKDQETQYF. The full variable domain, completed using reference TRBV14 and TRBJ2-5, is EAGVTQFPSHSVIEKGQTVTLRCDPISGHDNLYWYRRVMGKEIKFLLHFVKESKQDESGMPNNRFLAERTGGTYSTLKVQPAELEDSGVYFCASSQDRKDQETQYFGPGTRLLVL.

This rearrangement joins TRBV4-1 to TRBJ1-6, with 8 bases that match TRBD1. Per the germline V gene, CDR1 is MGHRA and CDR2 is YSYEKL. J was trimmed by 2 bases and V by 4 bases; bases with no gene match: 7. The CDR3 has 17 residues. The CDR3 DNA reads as TGCGCCAGCAGCCCCCCCCAGGGGGCCCCCTATAATTCACCCCTCCACTTT. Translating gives CASSPPQGAPYNSPLHF.

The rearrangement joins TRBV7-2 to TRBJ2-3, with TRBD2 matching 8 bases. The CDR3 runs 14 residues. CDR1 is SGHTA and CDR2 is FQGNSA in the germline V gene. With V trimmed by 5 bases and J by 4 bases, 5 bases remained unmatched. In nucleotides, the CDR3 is TGTGCCAGCAGCGCCGGGACTAGGTCAGATACGCAGTATTTT. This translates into CASSAGTRSDTQYF.

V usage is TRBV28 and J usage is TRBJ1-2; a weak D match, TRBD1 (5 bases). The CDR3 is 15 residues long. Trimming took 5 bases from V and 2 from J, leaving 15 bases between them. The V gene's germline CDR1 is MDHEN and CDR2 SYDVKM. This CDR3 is CASSPEWDANYGYTF. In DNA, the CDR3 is TGTGCCAGCAGTCCCGAGTGGGACGCCAACTATGGCTACACCTTC.

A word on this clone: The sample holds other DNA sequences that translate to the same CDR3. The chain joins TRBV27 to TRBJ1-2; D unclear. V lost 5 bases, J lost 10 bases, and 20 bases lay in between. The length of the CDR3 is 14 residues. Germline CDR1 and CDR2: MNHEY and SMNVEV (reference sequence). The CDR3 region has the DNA TGTGCCAGCAGTCCCGGAGTATTGTCTGGGTCCTACACCTTC. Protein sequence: CASSPGVLSGSYTF.

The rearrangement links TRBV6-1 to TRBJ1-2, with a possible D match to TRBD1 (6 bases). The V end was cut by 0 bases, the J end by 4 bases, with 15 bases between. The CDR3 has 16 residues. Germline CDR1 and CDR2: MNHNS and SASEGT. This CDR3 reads CASSEAQGRGAYGYTF. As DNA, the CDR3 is TGTGCCAGCAGTGAAGCGCAGGGGCGCGGGGCCTATGGCTACACCTTC.

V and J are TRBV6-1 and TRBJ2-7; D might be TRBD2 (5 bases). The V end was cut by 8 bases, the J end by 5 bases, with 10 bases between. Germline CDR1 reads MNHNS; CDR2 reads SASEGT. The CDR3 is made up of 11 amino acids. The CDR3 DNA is TGTGCCAGCTCGGGGAACCACGAGCAGTACTTC. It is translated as CASSGNHEQYF.

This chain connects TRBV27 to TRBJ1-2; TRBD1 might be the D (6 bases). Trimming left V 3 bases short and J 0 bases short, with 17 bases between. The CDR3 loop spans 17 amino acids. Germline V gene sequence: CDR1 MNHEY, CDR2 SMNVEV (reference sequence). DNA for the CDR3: TGTGCCAGCAGTTTGTCAGGGGTAGATAGGGCTAACTATGGCTACACCTTC. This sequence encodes CASSLSGVDRANYGYTF.

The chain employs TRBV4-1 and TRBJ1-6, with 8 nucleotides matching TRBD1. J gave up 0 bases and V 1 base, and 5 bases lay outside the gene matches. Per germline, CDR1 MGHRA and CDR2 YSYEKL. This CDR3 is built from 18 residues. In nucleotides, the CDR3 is TGCGCCAGCAGCCAAGCTAGGACAGGGAGCTCCTATAATTCACCCCTCCACTTT. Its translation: CASSQARTGSSYNSPLHF.

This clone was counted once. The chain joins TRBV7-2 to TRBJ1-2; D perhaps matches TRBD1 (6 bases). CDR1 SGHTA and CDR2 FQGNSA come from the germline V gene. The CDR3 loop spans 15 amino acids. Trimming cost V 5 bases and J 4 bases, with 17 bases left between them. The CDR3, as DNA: TGTGCCAGCAGCCCTAAATCAGACAGGTCCTATGGCTACACCTTC. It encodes CASSPKSDRSYGYTF. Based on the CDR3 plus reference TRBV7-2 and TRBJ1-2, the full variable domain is GAGVSQSPSNKVTEKGKDVELRCDPISGHTALYWYRQSLGQGLEFLIYFQGNSAPDKSGLPSDRFSAERTGGSVSTLTIQRTQQEDSAVYLCASSPKSDRSYGYTFGSGTRLTVV.

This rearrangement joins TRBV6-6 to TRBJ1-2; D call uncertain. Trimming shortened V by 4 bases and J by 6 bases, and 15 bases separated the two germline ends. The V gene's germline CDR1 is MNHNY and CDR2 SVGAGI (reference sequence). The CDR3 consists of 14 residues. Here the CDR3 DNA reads TGTGCCAGCAGTTCCCCGGGGAGGAAAGATGGCTACACCTTC. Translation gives CASSSPGRKDGYTF.

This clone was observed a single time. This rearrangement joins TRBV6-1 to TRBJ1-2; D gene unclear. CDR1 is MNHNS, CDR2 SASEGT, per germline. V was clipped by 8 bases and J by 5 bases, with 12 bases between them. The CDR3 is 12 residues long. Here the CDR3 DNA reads TGTGCCAGCCTGACGGGAAATTATGGCTACACCTTC. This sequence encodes CASLTGNYGYTF.

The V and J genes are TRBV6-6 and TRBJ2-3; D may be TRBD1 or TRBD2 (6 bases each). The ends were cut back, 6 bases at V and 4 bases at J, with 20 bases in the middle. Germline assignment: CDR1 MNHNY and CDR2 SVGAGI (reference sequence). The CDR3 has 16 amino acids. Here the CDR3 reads CASSRLSPGGPDTQYF. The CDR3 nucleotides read TGTGCCAGCAGCCGGTTAAGCCCCGGGGGCCCAGATACGCAGTATTTT.

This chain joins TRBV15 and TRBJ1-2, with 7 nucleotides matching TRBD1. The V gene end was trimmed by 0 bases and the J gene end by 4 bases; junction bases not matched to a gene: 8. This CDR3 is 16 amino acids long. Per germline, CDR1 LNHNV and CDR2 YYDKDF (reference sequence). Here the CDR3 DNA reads TGTGCCACCAGCAGAGAAGGGGCGGCAGGGGGCTATGGCTACACCTTC. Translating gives CATSREGAAGGYGYTF. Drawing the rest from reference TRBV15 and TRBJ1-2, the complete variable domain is DAMVIQNPRYQVTQFGKPVTLSCSQTLNHNVMYWYQQKSSQAPKLLFHYYDKDFNNEADTPDNFQSRRPNTSFCFLDIRSPGLGDTAMYLCATSREGAAGGYGYTFGSGTRLTVV.

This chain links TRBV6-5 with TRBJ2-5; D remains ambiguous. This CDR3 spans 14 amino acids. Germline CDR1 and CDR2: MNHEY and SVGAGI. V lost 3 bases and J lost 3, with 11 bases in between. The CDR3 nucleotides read TGTGCCAGCAGTTATTTTCGAGAGGAAGAGACCCAGTACTTC. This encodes CASSYFREEETQYF.

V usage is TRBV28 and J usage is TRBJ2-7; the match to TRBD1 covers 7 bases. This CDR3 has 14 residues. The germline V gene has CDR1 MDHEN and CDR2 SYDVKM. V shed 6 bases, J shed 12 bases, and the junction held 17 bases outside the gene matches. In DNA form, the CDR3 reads TGTGCCAGCAGCTTAAGCCAACCTCAGGGGGTTCTGTACTTC. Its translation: CASSLSQPQGVLYF.

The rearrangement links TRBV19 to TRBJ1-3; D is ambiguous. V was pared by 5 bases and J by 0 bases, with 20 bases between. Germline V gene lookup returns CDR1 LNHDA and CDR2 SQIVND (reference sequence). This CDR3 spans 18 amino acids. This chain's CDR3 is CASSRLPSNVISGNTIYF. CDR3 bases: TGTGCCAGTAGTCGCCTGCCGAGCAATGTGATCTCTGGAAACACCATATATTTT. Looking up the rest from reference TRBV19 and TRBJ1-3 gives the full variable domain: DGGITQSPKYLFRKEGQNVTLSCEQNLNHDAMYWYRQDPGQGLRLIYYSQIVNDFQKGDIAEGYSVSREKKESFPLTVTSAQKNPTAFYLCASSRLPSNVISGNTIYFGEGSWLTVV.

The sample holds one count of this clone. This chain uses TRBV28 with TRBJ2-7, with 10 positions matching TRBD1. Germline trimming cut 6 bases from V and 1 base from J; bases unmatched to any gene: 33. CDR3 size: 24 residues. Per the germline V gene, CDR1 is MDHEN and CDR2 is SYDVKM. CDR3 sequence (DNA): TGTGCCAGCAGGCCTAACCCGGACAGGGGGTACGTGCCTCCATACCCCCACCGGTCCTACGAGCAGTACTTC. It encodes CASRPNPDRGYVPPYPHRSYEQYF.

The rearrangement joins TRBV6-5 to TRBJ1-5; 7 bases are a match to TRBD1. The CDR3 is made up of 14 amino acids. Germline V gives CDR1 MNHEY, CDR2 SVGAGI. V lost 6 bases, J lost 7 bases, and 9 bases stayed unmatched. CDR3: CASRQTGEGQPQHF. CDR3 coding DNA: TGTGCCAGCAGACAAACAGGGGAAGGGCAGCCCCAGCATTTT.

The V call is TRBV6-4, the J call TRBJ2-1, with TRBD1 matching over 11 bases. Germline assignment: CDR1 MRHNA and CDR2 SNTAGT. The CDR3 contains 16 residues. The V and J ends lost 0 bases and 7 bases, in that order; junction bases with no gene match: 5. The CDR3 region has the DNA TGTGCCAGCAGTGACTCGGGACAGGGGGATGGGAATGAGCAGTTCTTC. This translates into CASSDSGQGDGNEQFF.

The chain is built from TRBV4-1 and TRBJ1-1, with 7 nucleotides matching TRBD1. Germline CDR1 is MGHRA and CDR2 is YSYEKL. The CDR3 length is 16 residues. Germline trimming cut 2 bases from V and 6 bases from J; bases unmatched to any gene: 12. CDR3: CASSQYPGQRTSEAFF. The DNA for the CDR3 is TGCGCCAGCAGCCAATACCCGGGACAGCGTACATCTGAAGCTTTCTTT.

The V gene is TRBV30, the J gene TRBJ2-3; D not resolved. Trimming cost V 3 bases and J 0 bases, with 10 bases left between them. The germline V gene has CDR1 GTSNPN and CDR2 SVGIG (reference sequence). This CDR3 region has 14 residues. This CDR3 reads CAWSQGRSTDTQYF. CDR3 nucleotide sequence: TGTGCCTGGAGCCAAGGACGGAGCACAGATACGCAGTATTTT.

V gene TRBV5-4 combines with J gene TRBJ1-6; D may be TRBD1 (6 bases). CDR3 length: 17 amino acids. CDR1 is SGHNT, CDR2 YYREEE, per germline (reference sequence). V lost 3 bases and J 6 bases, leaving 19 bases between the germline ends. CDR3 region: CASSSSRDTEFNSPLHF. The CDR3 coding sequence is TGTGCCAGCAGCTCCTCCCGGGACACGGAATTTAATTCACCCCTCCACTTT.

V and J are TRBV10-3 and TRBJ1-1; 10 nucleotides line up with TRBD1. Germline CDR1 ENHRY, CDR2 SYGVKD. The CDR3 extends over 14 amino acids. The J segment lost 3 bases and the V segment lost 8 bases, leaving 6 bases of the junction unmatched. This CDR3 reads CAIAPDRGDTEAFF. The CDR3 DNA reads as TGTGCCATCGCCCCGGACAGGGGGGACACTGAAGCTTTCTTT.

The CDR3 sequence is CASRDRPTGELFF. The CDR3 coding sequence is TGTGCCAGTAGGGACAGGCCAACCGGGGAGCTGTTTTTT. This chain links TRBV19 with TRBJ2-2, with 7 bases that match TRBD1. This CDR3 is built from 13 residues. V dropped 6 bases and J dropped 5; count of bases not matched to a gene: 3. Per the germline V gene, CDR1 is LNHDA and CDR2 is SQIVND (reference sequence).